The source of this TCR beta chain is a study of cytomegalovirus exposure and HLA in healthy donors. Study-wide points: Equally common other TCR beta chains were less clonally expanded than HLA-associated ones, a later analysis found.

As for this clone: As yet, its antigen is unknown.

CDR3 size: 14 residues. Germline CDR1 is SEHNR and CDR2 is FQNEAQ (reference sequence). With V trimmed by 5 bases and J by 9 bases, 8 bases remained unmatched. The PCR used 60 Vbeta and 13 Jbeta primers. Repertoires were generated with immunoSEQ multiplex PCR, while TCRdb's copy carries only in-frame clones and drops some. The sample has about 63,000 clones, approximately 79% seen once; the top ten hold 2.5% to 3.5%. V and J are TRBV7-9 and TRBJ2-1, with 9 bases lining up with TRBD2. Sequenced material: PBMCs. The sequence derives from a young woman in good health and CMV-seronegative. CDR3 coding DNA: TGTGCCAGCAGCCTTGGGGGGACTAGCCCTGAGCAGTTCTTC. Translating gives CASSLGGTSPEQFF.